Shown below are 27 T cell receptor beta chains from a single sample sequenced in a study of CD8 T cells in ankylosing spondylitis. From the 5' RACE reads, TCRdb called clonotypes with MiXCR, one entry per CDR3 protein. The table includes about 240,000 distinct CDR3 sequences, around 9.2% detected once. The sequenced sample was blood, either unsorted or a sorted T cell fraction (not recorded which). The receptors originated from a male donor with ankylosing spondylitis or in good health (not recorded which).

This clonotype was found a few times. The CDR3 DNA follows: TGCAGTGCTTCAAAGGGAGGGAGCGAGACCCAGTACTTC. Amino acids: CSASKGGSETQYF. The V call is TRBV20-1, the J call TRBJ2-5, with 7 bases identical to TRBD2. Germline loops: CDR1 DFQATT, CDR2 SNEGSKA (reference sequence). V was clipped by 5 bases and J by 5 bases; unmatched bases: 8. The CDR3 sequence is 13 residues long.

DNA for the CDR3: TGTGCCAGCAGTTTGGTCTTGAGCTCCTACGAGCAGTACTTC. Residues: CASSLVLSSYEQYF. The chain has TRBV12-3 or TRBV12-4 and TRBJ2-7; D ambiguous. The CDR3 has 14 residues. V was shortened by 3 bases and J by 0 bases, with 9 bases between the two germline ends.

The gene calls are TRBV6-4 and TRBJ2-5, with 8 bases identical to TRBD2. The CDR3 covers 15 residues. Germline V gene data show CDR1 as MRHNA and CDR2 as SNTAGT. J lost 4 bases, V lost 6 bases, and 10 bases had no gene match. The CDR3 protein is CASSVDGGALETQYF. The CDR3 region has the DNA TGTGCCAGCAGCGTCGACGGGGGGGCTTTAGAGACCCAGTACTTC.

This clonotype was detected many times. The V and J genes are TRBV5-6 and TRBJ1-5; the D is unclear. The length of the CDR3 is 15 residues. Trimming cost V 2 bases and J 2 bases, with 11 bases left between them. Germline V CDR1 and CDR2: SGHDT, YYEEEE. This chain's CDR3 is CASSLGGYGNQPQHF. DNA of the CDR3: TGTGCCAGCAGCTTAGGAGGGTATGGCAATCAGCCCCAGCATTTT.

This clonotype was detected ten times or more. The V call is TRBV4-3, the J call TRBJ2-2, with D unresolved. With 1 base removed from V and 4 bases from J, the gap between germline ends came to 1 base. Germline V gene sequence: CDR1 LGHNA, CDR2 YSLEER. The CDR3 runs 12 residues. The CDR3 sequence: CASSQVTGELFF. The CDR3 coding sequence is TGCGCCAGCAGCCAAGTCACCGGGGAGCTGTTTTTT.

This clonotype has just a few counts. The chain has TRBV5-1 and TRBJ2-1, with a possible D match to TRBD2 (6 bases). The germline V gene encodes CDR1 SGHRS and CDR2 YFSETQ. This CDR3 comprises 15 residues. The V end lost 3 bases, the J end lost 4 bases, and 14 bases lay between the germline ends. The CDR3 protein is CASSSRAGRYNEQFF. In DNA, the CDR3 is TGCGCCAGCAGCTCCCGGGCGGGGAGGTACAATGAGCAGTTCTTC.

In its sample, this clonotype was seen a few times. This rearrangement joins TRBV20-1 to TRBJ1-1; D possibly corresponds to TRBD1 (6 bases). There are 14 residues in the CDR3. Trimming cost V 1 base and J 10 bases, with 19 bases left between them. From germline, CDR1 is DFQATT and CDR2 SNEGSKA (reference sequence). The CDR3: CSARGQGTTLVAFF. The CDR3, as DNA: TGCAGTGCTAGAGGGCAGGGGACAACACTGGTAGCTTTCTTT.

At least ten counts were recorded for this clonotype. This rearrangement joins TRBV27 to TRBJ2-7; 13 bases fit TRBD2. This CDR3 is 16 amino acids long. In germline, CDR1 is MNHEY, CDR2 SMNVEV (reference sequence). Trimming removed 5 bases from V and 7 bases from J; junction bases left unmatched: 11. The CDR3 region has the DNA TGTGCCAGCAGTATCAAATGGACTAGCGGGAGTTGTGAGCAGTACTTC. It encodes CASSIKWTSGSCEQYF.

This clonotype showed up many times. CDR3 sequence (DNA): TGCAGTGCTCCAGATCCCGTAGGGTATGGCTACACCTTC. Encoded protein: CSAPDPVGYGYTF. This sequence joins TRBV20-1 and TRBJ1-2; D is unresolved. The CDR3 runs 13 residues. Germline CDR1 is DFQATT and CDR2 is SNEGSKA (reference sequence). V was trimmed by 5 bases and J by 5 bases, leaving 15 bases between them.

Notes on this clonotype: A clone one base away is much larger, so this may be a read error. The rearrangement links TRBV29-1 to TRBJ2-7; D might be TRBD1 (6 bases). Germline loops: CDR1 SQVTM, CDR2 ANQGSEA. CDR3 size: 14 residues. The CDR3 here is CSYKGTEDSYERYF. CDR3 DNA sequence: TGCAGCTATAAAGGGACGGAGGACAGCTACGAGCGGTACTTC.

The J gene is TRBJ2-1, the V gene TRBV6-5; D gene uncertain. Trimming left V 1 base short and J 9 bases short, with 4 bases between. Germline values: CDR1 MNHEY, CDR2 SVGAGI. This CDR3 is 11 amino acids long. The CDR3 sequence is CASSYYGEQFF. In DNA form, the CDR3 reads TGTGCCAGCAGTTACTACGGTGAGCAGTTCTTC.

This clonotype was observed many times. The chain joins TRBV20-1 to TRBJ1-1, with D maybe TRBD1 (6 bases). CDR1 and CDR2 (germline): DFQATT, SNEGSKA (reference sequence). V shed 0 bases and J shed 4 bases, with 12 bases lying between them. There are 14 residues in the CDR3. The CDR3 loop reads CSARDGGAGTEAFF. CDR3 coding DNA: TGCAGTGCTAGAGACGGGGGCGCGGGCACTGAAGCTTTCTTT.

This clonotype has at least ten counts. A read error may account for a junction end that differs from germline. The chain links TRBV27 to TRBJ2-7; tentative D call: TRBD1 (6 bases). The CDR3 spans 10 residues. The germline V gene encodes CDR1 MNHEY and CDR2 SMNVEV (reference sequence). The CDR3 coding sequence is TGTGCCAGCAGCACAGGGCCCCGGGTGTTC. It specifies CASSTGPRVF.

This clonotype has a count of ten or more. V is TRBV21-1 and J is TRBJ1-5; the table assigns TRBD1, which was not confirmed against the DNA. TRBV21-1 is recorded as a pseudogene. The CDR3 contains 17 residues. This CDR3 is CASSKVEDTYSNQPQHF. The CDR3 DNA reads TGTGCCAGCAGCAAAGTTGAGGACACCTATAGCAATCAGCCCCAGCATTTT.

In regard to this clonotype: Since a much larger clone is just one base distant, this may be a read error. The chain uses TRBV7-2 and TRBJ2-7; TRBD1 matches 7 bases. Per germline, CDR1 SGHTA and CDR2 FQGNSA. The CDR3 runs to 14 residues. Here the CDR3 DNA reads TGTGCCAGCAGCTTAGCAGGGGGCTCCTCCGAGCAGTGCTTC. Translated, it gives CASSLAGGSSEQCF.

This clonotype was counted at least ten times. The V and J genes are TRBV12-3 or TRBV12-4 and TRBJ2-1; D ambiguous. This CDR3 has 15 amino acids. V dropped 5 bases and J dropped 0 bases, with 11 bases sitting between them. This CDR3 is CASSETGSSYNEQFF. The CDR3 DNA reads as TGTGCCAGCAGTGAGACTGGTAGCTCCTACAATGAGCAGTTCTTC.

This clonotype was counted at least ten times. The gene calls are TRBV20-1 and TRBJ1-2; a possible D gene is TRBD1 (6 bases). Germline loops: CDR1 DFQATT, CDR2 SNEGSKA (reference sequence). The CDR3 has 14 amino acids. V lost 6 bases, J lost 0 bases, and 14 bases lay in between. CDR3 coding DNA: TGCAGTGCCGCGACAGGAGCCTCTAACTATGGCTACACCTTC. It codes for CSAATGASNYGYTF.

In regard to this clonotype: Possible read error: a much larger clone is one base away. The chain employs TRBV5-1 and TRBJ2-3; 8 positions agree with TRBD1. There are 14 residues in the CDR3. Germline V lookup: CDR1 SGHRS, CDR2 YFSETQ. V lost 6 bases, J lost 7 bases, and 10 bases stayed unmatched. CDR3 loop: CASKDRVSTNTQYF. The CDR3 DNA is TGCGCCAGCAAGGACAGGGTGTCAACAAATACGCAGTATTTT.

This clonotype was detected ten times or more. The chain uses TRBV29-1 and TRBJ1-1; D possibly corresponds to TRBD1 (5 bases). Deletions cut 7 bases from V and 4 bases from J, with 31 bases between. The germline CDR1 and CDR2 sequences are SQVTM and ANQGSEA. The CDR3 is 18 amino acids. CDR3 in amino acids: CSARLGSPRLGRGTEAFF. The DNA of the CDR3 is TGCAGCGCCCGACTGGGTAGCCCGAGATTAGGAAGGGGCACTGAAGCTTTCTTT.

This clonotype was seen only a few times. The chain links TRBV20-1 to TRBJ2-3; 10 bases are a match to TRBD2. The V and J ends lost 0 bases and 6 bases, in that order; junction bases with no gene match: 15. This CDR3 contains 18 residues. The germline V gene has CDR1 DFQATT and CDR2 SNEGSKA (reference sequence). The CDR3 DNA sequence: TGCAGTGCTAGAGACCGGGGTTCCAGCGGGGGGGCTGGTGATACGCAGTATTTT. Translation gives CSARDRGSSGGAGDTQYF.

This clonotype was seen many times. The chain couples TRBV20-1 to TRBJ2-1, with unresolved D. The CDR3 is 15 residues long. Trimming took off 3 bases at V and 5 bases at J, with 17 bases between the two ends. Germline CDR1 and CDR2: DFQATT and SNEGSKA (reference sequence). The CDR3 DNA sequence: TGCAGTGCTAGCTCAGTCCAAATCCATAACAATGAGCAGTTCTTC. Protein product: CSASSVQIHNNEQFF.

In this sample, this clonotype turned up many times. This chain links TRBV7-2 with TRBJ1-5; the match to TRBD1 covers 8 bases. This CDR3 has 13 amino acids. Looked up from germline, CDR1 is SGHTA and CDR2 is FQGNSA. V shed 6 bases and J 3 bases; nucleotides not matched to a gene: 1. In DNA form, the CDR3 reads TGTGCCAGCAGGGGACAGGACAATCAGCCCCAGCATTTT. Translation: CASRGQDNQPQHF.

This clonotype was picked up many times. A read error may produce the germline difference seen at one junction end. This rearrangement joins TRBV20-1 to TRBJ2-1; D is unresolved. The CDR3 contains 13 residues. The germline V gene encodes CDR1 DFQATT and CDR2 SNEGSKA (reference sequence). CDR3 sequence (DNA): TGCAGTGTTAGACGTCCTAGTGCTGGGGAGCAGTTCTTC. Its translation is CSVRRPSAGEQFF.

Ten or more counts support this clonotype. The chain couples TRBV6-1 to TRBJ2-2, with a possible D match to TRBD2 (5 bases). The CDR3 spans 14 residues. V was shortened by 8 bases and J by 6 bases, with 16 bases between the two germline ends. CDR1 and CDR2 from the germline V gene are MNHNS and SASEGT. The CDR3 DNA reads TGTGCCAGCTATGCTTACGGGGAGTCCGGGGAGCTGTTTTTT. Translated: CASYAYGESGELFF.

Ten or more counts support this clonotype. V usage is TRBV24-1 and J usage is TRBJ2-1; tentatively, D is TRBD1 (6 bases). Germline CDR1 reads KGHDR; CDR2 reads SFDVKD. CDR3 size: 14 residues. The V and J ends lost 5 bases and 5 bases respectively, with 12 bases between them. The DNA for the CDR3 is TGTGCCACCAGTGGGCAGGGGACAAACAATGAGCAGTTCTTC. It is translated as CATSGQGTNNEQFF.

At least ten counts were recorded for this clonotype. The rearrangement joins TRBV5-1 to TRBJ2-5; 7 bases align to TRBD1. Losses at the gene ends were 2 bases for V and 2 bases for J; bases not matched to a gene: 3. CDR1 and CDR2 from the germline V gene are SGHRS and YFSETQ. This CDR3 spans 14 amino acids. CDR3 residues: CASSLGTAQETQYF. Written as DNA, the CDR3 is TGCGCCAGCAGCTTAGGGACAGCTCAAGAGACCCAGTACTTC. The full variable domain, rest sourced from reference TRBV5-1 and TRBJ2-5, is KAGVTQTPRYLIKTRGQQVTLSCSPISGHRSVSWYQQTPGQGLQFLFEYFSETQRNKGNFPGRFSGRQFSNSRSEMNVSTLELGDSALYLCASSLGTAQETQYFGPGTRLLVL.

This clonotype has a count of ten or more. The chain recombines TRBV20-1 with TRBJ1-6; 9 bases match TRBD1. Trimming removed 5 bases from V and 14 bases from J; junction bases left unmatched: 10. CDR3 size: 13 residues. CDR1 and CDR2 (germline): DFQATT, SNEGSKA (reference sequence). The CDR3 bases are TGCAGTGCTCCACGGGACAGGGAGGGGGCCCTCCACTTT. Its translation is CSAPRDREGALHF.